This TCR beta chain was sequenced during a study of T cell responses to AZD1222 COVID-19 vaccine. Study outcomes and limitations: Most donors were white British and more were female, and clonal diversity was possibly underestimated. Reportedly, close to half of spike-specific TCRs are directed against unmutated variant regions. There were repertoire samples only from the period after the peak T cell response. Among vaccine-associated CD4 TCRs, coverage spanned spike, with dominance at 160-218 and 743-854.

TCRdb's table, derived via immunoSEQ multiplex PCR, lists solely in-frame clones and lacks some. The table has about 120,000 clones, 80% to 90% seen once; the top ten hold roughly 9.1%. Between the trimmed V and J ends, which lost 6 bases and 2 bases, there was a span of 10 bases. CDR3 size: 14 residues. CDR1 ENHRY and CDR2 SYGVKD come from the germline V gene. For this clone: Its specificity is not known.

The V gene is TRBV10-3, the J gene TRBJ2-2, with unresolved D. Here the sequenced sample was peripheral blood, taken on day 0 of AZD1222 vaccination. This TCR was recovered from an adult in good health. CDR3 in DNA: TGTGCCATCAGCCCGGAAGAAAACACCGGGGAGCTGTTTTTT. This encodes CAISPEENTGELFF.